One TCR beta chain is described in this entry. Its antigen remains unknown. The method was immunoSEQ multiplex PCR; TCRdb's version includes in-frame clones alone and lacks a portion of them. The table lists approximately 160,000 clones, roughly 90% of them singletons. There are 12 residues in the CDR3. Trimming removed 3 bases from V and 2 bases from J, with 5 bases in between. The germline gives CDR1 LNHDA, CDR2 SQIVND (reference sequence). This sample was included in a study of T cell responses to AZD1222 COVID-19 vaccine. Study outcomes and limitations: Mapped onto spike, vaccine-associated CD4 TCRs spanned it and were dominant at 160-218 and 743-854. Females made up more of the donors, who were largely white British, and clonal diversity may have come out too low. Spike-specific TCRs gained breadth and depth after people received two AZD1222 doses. Researchers took repertoire samples only after the peak T cell response had come.

The chain joins TRBV19 to TRBJ2-7; D unclear. This clonotype originated in an adult in good health. The specimen comprised peripheral blood, sampled on day 0 of AZD1222 vaccination. As DNA, the CDR3 is TGTGCCAGTAGTATTAACACCTACGAGCAGTACTTC. Amino acids: CASSINTYEQYF.